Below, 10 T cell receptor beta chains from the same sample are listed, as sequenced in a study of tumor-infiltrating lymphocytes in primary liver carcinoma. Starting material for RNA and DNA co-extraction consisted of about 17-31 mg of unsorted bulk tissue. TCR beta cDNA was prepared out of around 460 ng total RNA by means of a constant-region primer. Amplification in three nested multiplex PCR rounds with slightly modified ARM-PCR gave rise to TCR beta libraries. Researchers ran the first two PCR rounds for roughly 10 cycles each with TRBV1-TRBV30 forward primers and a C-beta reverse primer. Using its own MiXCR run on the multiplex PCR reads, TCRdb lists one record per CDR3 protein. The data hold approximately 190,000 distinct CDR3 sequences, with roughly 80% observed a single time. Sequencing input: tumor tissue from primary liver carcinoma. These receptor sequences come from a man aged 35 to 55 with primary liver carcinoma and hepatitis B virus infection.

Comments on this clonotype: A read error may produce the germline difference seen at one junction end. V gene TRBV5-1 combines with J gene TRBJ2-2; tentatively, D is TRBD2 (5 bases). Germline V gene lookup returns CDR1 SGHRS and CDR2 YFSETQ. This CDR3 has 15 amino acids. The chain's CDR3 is CASSRLALNTGKLFF. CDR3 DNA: TGCGCCAGCAGCCGACTGGCGTTAAACACCGGGAAGCTGTTTTTT.

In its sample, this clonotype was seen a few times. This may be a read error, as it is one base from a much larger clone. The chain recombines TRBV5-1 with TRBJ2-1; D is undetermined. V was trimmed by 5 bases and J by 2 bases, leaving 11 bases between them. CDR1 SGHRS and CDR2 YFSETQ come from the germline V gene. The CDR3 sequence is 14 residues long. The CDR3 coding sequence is TGCGCCAGCAGGTCTGCAGGAGCCTACAATGAGCAGTTCTTC. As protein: CASRSAGAYNEQFF.

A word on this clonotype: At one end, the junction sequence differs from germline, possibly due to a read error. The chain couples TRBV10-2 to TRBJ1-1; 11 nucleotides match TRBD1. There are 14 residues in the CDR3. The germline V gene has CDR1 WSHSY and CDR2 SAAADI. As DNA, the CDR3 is TGTGCCAGCGGACAGGGGGCAGCGAACACTGAAACTTTCTTT. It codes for CASGQGAANTETFF.

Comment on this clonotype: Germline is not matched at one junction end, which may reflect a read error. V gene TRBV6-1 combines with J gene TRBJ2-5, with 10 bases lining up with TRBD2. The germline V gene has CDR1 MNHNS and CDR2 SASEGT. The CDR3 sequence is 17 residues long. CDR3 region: CARTLAGGLMDRVTHYF. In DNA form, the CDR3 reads TGTGCCAGGACCTTAGCGGGAGGCCTGATGGACCGCGTCACCCATTACTTC.

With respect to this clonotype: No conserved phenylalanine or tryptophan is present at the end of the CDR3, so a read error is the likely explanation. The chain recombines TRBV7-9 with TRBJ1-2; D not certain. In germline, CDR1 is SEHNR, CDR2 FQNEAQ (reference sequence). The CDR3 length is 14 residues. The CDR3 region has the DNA TGTGCCAATAGCGCGCAAGGAACTAACTATGACTACACCTCC. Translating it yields CANSAQGTNYDYTS.

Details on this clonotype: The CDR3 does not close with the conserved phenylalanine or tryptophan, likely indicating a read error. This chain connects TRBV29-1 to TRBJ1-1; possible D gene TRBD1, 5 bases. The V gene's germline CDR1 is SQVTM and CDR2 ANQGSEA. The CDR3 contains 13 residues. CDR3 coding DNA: TGTAGCGGGGGAGACAGCCTGAACACTGAAGCTTTCTCT. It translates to CSGGDSLNTEAFS.

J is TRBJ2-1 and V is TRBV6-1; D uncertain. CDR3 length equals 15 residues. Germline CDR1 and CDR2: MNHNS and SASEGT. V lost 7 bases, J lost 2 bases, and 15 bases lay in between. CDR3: CASTLVHHTYNEQFF. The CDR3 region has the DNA TGTGCCAGCACCTTGGTGCATCACACCTACAATGAGCAGTTCTTC.

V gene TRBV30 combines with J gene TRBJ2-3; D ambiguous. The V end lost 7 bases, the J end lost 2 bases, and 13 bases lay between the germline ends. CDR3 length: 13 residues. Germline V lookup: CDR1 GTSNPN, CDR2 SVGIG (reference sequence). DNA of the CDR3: TGTGCCTCGGGCCAGCTGAACACAGATACGCAGTATTTT. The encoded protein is CASGQLNTDTQYF.

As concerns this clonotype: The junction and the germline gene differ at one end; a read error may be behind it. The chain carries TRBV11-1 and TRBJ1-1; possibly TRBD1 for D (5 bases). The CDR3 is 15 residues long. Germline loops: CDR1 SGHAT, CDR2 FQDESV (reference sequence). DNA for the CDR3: TGTGCCAGCAACTTAATAGGGGCTGGGAACACTGAAGCTTTCTTT. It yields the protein CASNLIGAGNTEAFF.

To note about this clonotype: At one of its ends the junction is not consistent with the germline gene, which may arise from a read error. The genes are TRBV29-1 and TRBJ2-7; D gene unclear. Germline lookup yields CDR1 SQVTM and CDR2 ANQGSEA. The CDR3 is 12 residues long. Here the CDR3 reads CSGGYSPYKQYF. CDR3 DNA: TGCAGCGGAGGATACAGTCCCTACAAGCAGTACTTC.